This passage covers 14 T cell receptor beta chains from one sample sequenced in a study of T cell changes during pregnancy in multiple sclerosis. The repertoire was sequenced with immunoSEQ multiplex PCR; TCRdb's copy has only in-frame clones and lacks some. Of 95,000 to 100,000 clones listed, more than 85% are singletons. The sequencing here drew on peripheral blood, taken in the second trimester of pregnancy. The receptors come from a female donor with multiple sclerosis, enrolled in a pregnancy study.

V is TRBV13 and J is TRBJ2-7; D possibly corresponds to TRBD1 (6 bases). Germline V gene sequence: CDR1 PRHDT, CDR2 FYEKMQ (reference sequence). The V end lost 1 base, the J end lost 5 bases, and 12 bases lay between the germline ends. CDR3 size: 14 residues. CDR3 in amino acids: CASSLVTGSNEQYF. The CDR3 DNA sequence: TGTGCCAGCAGCTTAGTTACAGGGAGCAACGAGCAGTACTTC.

CDR3 nucleotide sequence: TGTGCCAGCAGCAACAACGGGGATCCCAGCTACGAGCAGTACTTC. Amino acids: CASSNNGDPSYEQYF. The chain recombines TRBV21-1 with TRBJ2-7; the table gives TRBD2 as D, unverified against the DNA. TRBV21-1 is an annotated pseudogene. This CDR3 has 15 residues.

CDR3 sequence: CASSSDRDDEQFF. As DNA, the CDR3 is TGTGCCAGCAGCTCGGACAGGGACGATGAGCAGTTCTTC. The chain uses TRBV7-9 and TRBJ2-1; 8 nucleotides align to TRBD1. The J segment lost 8 bases and the V segment lost 4 bases, leaving 4 bases of the junction unmatched. Germline V gives CDR1 SEHNR, CDR2 FQNEAQ (reference sequence). The CDR3 consists of 13 residues.

This chain links TRBV27 with TRBJ2-2; 9 nucleotides match TRBD1. This CDR3 region has 16 residues. Germline V lookup: CDR1 MNHEY, CDR2 SMNVEV (reference sequence). J was trimmed by 4 bases and V by 3 bases; bases with no gene match: 6. The DNA of the CDR3 is TGTGCCAGCAGTTTGAAATGGGACAGGGCCACCGGGGAGCTGTTTTTT. Amino acid sequence: CASSLKWDRATGELFF.

This chain uses TRBV13 with TRBJ2-1; D is perhaps TRBD1 (6 bases). Trimming pared 5 bases from V and 10 bases from J, leaving 36 bases between. The CDR3 extends over 20 amino acids. Per germline, CDR1 PRHDT and CDR2 FYEKMQ (reference sequence). The CDR3 sequence: CASSSLQTGDPTHPQGEQFF. The CDR3 DNA reads TGTGCCAGCAGCAGTCTACAGACAGGAGACCCTACACACCCCCAGGGGGAGCAGTTCTTC.

This rearrangement joins TRBV2 to TRBJ1-1; D gene unclear. Germline-derived CDR1 and CDR2 are SNHLY and FYNNEI. This CDR3 is built from 13 residues. Trimming cost V 2 bases and J 2 bases, with 6 bases left between them. Written as DNA, the CDR3 is TGTGCCAGCAGTGAACTGCGAAACACTGAAGCTTTCTTT. Translated, it gives CASSELRNTEAFF. The whole variable domain, filled in from reference TRBV2 and TRBJ1-1, reads EPEVTQTPSHQVTQMGQEVILRCVPISNHLYFYWYRQILGQKVEFLVSFYNNEISEKSEIFDDQFSVERPDGSNFTLKIRSTKLEDSAMYFCASSELRNTEAFFGQGTRLTVV.

This clone was counted once. The chain joins TRBV14 to TRBJ1-2; the D is unclear. Trimming removed 1 base at V and 5 bases at J, with 11 bases between. Looked up from germline, CDR1 is SGHDN and CDR2 is FVKESK. This CDR3 is built from 14 residues. CDR3 bases: TGTGCCAGCAGCCAAGGTCCCTCCCTGTATGGCTACACCTTC. Protein sequence: CASSQGPSLYGYTF.

V is TRBV7-9 and J is TRBJ2-2; D might be TRBD1 (6 bases). From germline, CDR1 is SEHNR and CDR2 FQNEAQ (reference sequence). CDR3 length equals 15 residues. V was trimmed by 2 bases and J by 4 bases, leaving 11 bases between them. CDR3: CASSLQGLFTGELFF. Written as DNA, the CDR3 is TGTGCCAGCAGCTTACAGGGGCTATTCACCGGGGAGCTGTTTTTT.

This clone has a handful of counts. V and J are TRBV5-4 and TRBJ1-1, with TRBD1 identical over 8 bases. V lost 4 bases and J lost 5; bases outside the gene matches: 4. Germline loops: CDR1 SGHNT, CDR2 YYREEE (reference sequence). The CDR3 totals 13 residues. DNA of the CDR3: TGTGCCAGCAGCAAACGGACAGGGACTGAAGCTTTCTTT. Translated: CASSKRTGTEAFF.

This clone was counted once. The genes are TRBV29-1 and TRBJ2-5; 7 positions agree with TRBD1. The J call is uncertain, as TRBJ2-7 better fits the DNA end. CDR3 length: 14 amino acids. CDR1 SQVTM and CDR2 ANQGSEA come from the germline V gene. The CDR3 sequence: CSVESSGTVYEQYF. For the CDR3, the DNA is TGCAGCGTGGAAAGTTCCGGGACAGTCTACGAGCAGTACTTC.

This sequence joins TRBV29-1 and TRBJ2-1, with 12 positions matching TRBD2. In germline, CDR1 is SQVTM, CDR2 ANQGSEA. The CDR3 runs 18 residues. With V trimmed by 5 bases and J by 2 bases, 13 bases remained unmatched. In DNA, the CDR3 is TGCAGCGTTCATCTCATGACTAGCGGGAGTAGGCCCTACAATGAGCAGTTCTTC. Protein: CSVHLMTSGSRPYNEQFF.

Concerning this clone: This sample includes further DNA sequences coding for the same CDR3. The chain carries TRBV19 and TRBJ1-5; 7 bases fit TRBD1. The germline V gene has CDR1 LNHDA and CDR2 SQIVND (reference sequence). This CDR3 has 13 residues. Trimming took 6 bases from V and 2 from J; bases not matched to a gene: 1. CDR3 in DNA: TGTGCCAGTAGAACAGGGGGCAATCAGCCCCAGCATTTT. Its protein is CASRTGGNQPQHF.

Only one count was recorded for this clone. J is TRBJ2-7 and V is TRBV5-6, with TRBD2 matching 11 bases. With V trimmed by 1 base and J by 6 bases, 3 bases remained unmatched. The CDR3 has 14 amino acids. Looked up from germline, CDR1 is SGHDT and CDR2 is YYEEEE. CDR3 loop: CASSLTSGSSEQYF. DNA of the CDR3: TGTGCCAGCAGCTTGACTAGCGGGAGCAGCGAGCAGTACTTC.

The rearrangement uses TRBV7-9 and TRBJ1-4, with D tentatively TRBD1 (5 bases). The CDR3 spans 16 residues. Trimming cost V 2 bases and J 6 bases, with 16 bases left between them. Germline-derived CDR1 and CDR2 are SEHNR and FQNEAQ (reference sequence). The chain's CDR3 is CASSLSGGGVDEKLFF. The DNA for the CDR3 is TGTGCCAGCAGCTTAAGCGGGGGAGGGGTCGATGAAAAACTGTTTTTT.